This T cell receptor (beta chain) was sequenced during a study of blood T cell repertoires in COVID-19. Study details: Sites in the United States, Italy and Spain provided acute and convalescent COVID-19 samples. From T cells, B-cell-depleted T cells, or PBMCs came the material, which was cDNA or gDNA.

As processed by the authors: It was from reference gene primer amplification that nucleated cell counts were estimated. Profiling relied on immunoSEQ multiplex PCR, and the TCRdb table lists in-frame clones only, not all of them. The V and J calls and clone size come from that table; D and trimming were worked out from the DNA. The profile covers approximately 380,000 clones, with 85% appearing a single time and around 3.4% taken by the ten largest. The CDR3 is 16 amino acids. The V gene's germline CDR1 is WSHSY and CDR2 SAAADI. The germline V and J ends were trimmed by 7 bases and 0 bases, with 16 bases remaining between them.

This sequence joins TRBV10-2 and TRBJ2-4; unclear D gene. The sequence derives from a woman aged 18-29 years with acute or convalescent COVID-19. The sequencing sample was made of peripheral blood. The CDR3: CASTPVGSIAKNIQYF. The CDR3 DNA follows: TGCGCCAGCACCCCGGTCGGGTCAATAGCCAAAAACATTCAGTACTTC.